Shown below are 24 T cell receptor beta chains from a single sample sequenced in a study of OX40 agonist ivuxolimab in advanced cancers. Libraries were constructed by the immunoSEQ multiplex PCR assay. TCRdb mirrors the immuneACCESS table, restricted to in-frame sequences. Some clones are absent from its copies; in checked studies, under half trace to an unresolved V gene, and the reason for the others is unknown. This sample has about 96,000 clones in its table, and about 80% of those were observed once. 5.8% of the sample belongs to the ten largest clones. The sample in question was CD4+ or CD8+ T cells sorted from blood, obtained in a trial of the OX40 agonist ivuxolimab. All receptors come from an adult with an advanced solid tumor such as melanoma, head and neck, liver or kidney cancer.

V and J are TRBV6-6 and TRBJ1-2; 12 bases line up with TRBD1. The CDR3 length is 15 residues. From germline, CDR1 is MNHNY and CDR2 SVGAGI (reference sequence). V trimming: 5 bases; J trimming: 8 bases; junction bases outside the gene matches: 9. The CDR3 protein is CASSPGTGGAWGYTF. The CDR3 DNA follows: TGTGCCAGCAGTCCGGGGACAGGGGGCGCGTGGGGCTACACCTTC.

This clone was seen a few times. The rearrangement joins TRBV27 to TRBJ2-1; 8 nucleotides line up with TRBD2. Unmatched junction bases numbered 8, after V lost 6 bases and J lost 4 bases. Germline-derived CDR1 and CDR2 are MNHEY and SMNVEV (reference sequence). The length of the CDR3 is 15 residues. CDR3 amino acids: CASSQLAENYNEQFF. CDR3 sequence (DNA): TGTGCCAGCAGCCAACTAGCGGAAAATTACAATGAGCAGTTCTTC.

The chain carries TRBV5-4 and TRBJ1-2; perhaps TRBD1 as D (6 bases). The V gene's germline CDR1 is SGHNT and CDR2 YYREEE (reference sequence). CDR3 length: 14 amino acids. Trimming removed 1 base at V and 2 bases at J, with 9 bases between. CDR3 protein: CASSLTGTNYGYTF. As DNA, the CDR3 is TGTGCCAGCAGCTTGACCGGGACAAACTATGGCTACACCTTC.

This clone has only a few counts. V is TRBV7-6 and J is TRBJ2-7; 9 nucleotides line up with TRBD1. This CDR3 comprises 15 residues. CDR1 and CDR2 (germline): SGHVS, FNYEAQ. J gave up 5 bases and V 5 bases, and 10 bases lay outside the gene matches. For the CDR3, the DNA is TGTGCCAGCAGCCTGGGGGGACAGGGAGCGGACGAGCAGTACTTC. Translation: CASSLGGQGADEQYF.

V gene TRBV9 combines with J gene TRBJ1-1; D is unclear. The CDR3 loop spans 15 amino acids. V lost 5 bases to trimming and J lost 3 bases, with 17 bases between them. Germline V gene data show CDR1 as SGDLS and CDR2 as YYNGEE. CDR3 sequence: CASRPSVGLDTEAFF. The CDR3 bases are TGTGCCAGCAGGCCCTCGGTGGGCCTCGACACTGAAGCTTTCTTT.

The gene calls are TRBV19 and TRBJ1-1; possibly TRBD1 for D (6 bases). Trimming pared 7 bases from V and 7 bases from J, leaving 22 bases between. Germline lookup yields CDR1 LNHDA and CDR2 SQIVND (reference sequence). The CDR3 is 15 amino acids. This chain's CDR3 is CASTAGRGQSGEAFF. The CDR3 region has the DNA TGTGCCAGTACCGCGGGGCGGGGGCAAAGTGGTGAAGCTTTCTTT.

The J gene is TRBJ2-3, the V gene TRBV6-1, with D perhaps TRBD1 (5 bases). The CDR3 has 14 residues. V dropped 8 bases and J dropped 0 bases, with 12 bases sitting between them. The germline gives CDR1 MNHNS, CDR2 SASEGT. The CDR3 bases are TGTGCCAGCCGACAGAGACTTAGCACAGATACGCAGTATTTT. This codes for CASRQRLSTDTQYF.

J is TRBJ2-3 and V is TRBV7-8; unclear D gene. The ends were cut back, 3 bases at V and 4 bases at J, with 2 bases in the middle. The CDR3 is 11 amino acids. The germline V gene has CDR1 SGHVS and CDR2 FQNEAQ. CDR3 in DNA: TGTGCCAGCAGCTTCTCAGATACGCAGTATTTT. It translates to CASSFSDTQYF.

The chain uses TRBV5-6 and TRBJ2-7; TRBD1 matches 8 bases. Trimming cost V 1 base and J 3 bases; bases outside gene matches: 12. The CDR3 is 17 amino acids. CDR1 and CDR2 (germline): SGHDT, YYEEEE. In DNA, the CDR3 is TGTGCCAGCAGCTTGATGAATGGACAGGGAACCCTCTACGAGCAGTACTTC. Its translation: CASSLMNGQGTLYEQYF.

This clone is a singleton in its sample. CDR3: CASSPRTGDYEQYF. For the CDR3, the DNA is TGCGCCAGCAGCCCCCGGACAGGGGACTACGAGCAGTACTTC. The chain carries TRBV5-1 and TRBJ2-5; the match to TRBD1 covers 9 bases. The J call is uncertain, as TRBJ2-7 better fits the DNA end. In germline, CDR1 is SGHRS, CDR2 YFSETQ. The length of the CDR3 is 14 residues.

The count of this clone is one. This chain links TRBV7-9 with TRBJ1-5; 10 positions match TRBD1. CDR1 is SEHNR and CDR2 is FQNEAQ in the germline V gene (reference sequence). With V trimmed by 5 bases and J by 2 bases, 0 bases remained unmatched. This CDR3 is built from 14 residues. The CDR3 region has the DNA TGTGCCAGCAGCGGGACAGGGGGCAATCAGCCCCAGCATTTT. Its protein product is CASSGTGGNQPQHF.

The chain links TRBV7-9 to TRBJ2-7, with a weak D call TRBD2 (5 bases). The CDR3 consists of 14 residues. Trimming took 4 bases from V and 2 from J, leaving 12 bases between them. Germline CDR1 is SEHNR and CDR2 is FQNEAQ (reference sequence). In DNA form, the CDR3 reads TGTGCCAGCAGCTCCGGACTGGTCCCCTACGAGCAGTACTTC. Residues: CASSSGLVPYEQYF.

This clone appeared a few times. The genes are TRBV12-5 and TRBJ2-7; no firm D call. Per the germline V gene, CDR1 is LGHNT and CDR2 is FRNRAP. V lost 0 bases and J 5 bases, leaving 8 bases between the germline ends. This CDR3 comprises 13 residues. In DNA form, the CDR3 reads TGTGCTAGTGGTTTGGTATTCCACCACGAGCAGTACTTC. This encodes CASGLVFHHEQYF.

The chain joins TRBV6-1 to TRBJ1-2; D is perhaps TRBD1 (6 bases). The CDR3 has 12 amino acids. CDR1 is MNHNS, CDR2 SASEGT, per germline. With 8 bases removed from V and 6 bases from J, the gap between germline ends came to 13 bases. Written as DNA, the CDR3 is TGTGCCAGCCACAGGGTATCGGATGGCTACACCTTC. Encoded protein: CASHRVSDGYTF.

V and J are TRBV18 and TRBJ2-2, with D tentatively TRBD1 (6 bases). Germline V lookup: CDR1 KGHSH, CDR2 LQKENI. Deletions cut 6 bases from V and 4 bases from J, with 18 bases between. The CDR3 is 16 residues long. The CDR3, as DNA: TGTGCCAGCTCTGTATCCGGACAGCGAGCCACCGGGGAGCTGTTTTTT. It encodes CASSVSGQRATGELFF.

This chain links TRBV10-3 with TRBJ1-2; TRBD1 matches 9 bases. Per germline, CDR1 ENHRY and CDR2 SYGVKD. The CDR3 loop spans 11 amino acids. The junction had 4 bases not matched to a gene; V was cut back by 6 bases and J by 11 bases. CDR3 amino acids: CAISPGQGYTF. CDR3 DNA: TGTGCCATCAGCCCGGGACAGGGTTACACCTTC.

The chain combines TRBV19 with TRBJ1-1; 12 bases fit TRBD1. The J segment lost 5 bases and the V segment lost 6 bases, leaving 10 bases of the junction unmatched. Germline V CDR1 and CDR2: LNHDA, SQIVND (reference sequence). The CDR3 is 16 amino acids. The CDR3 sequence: CASRNSRDRGPTEAFF. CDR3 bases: TGTGCCAGTAGGAATAGCCGGGACAGGGGGCCAACTGAAGCTTTCTTT.

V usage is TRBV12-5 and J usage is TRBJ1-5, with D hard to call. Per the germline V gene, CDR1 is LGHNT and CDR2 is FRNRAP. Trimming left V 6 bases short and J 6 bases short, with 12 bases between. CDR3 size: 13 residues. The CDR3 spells CASGVPGSQPQHF. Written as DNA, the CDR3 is TGTGCTAGTGGAGTTCCTGGCAGTCAGCCCCAGCATTTT.

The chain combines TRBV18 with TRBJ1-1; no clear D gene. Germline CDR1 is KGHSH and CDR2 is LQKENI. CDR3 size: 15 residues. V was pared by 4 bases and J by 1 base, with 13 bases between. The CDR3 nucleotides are TGTGCCAGCTCACTACCACCGTACGGGAACACTGAAGCTTTCTTT. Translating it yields CASSLPPYGNTEAFF. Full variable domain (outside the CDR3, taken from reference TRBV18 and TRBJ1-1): NAGVMQNPRHLVRRRGQEARLRCSPMKGHSHVYWYRQLPEEGLKFMVYLQKENIIDESGMPKERFSAEFPKEGPSILRIQQVVRGDSAAYFCASSLPPYGNTEAFFGQGTRLTVV.

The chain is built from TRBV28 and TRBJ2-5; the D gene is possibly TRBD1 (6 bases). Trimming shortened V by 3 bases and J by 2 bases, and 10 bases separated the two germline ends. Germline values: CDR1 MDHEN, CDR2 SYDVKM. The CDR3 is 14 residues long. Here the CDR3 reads CASSFLRGQETQYF. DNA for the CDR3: TGTGCCAGCAGTTTTTTGAGGGGGCAAGAGACCCAGTACTTC.

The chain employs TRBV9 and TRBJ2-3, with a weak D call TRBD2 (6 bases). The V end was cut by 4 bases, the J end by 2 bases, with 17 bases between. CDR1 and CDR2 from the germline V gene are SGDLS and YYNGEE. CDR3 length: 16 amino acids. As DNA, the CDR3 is TGTGCCAGCAGCCAACGTGGGTCGGGACTCACAGATACGCAGTATTTT. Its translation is CASSQRGSGLTDTQYF.

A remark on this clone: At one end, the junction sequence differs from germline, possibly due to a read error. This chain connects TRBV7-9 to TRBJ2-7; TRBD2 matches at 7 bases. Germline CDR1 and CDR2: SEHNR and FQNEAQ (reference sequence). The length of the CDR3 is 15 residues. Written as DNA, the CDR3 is TGCGCCAGCAGCCAAGAAGGACGGGGGGACTACGAGCAGTACTTC. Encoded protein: CASSQEGRGDYEQYF.

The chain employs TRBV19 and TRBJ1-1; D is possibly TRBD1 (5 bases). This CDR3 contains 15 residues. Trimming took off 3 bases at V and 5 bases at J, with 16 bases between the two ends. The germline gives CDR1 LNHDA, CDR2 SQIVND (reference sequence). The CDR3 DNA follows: TGTGCCAGTAGTATCTGGCAGGGTGAAGGGACTGAAGCTTTCTTT. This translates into CASSIWQGEGTEAFF.

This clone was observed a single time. CDR3 sequence (DNA): TGTGCCAGCAGCTTGGGCGGGGGGGCTACAGATACGCAGTATTTT. Translated: CASSLGGGATDTQYF. The rearrangement joins TRBV11-2 to TRBJ2-3, with 9 positions matching TRBD2. The CDR3 has 15 residues. V was clipped by 3 bases and J by 3 bases; unmatched bases: 4. The germline V gene has CDR1 SGHAT and CDR2 FQNNGV.